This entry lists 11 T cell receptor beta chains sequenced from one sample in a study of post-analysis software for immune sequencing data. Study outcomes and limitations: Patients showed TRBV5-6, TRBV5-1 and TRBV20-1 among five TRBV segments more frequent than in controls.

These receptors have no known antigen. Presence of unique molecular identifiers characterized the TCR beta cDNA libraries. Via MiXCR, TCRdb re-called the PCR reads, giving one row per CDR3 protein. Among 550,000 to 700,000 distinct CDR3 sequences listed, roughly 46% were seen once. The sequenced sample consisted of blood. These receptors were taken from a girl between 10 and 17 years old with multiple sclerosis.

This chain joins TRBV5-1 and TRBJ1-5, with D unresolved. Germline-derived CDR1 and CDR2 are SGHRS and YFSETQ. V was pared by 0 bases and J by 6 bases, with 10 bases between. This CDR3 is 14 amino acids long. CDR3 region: CASSLEGVGQPQHF. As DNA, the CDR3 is TGCGCCAGCAGCTTGGAGGGAGTGGGTCAGCCCCAGCATTTT.

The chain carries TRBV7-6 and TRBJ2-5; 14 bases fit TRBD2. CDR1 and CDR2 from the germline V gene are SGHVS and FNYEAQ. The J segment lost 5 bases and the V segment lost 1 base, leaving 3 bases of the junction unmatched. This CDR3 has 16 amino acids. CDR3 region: CASSLGGTSGSETQYF. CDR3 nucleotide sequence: TGTGCCAGCAGCTTAGGGGGGACTAGCGGGAGCGAGACCCAGTACTTC.

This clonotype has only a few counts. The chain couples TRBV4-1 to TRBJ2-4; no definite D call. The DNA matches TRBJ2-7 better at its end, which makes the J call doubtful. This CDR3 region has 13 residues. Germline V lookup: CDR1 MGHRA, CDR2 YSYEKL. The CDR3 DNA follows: TGCGCCAGCAGACATGTTGGAACCTACGAGCAGTACTTC. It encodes CASRHVGTYEQYF.

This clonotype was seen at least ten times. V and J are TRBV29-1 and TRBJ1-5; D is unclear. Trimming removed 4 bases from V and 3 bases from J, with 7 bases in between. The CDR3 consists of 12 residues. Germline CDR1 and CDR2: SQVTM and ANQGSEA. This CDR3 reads CSVGIHNQPQHF. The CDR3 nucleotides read TGCAGCGTTGGGATCCACAATCAGCCCCAGCATTTT.

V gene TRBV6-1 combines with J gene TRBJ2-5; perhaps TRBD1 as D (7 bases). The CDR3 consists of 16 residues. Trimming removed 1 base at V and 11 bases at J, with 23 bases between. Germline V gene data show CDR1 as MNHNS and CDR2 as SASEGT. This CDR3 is CASSEVGGTVPREQYF. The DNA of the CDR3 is TGTGCCAGCAGTGAAGTTGGCGGGACAGTGCCTAGGGAGCAGTACTTC.

CDR3: CASSLATRDVHSPLHF. The CDR3 DNA follows: TGCGCCAGCAGCTTGGCCACCCGAGACGTCCATTCACCCCTCCACTTT. The rearrangement links TRBV5-1 to TRBJ1-6; unclear D gene. This CDR3 contains 16 residues. From germline, CDR1 is SGHRS and CDR2 YFSETQ. The V end was cut by 0 bases, the J end by 8 bases, with 15 bases between.

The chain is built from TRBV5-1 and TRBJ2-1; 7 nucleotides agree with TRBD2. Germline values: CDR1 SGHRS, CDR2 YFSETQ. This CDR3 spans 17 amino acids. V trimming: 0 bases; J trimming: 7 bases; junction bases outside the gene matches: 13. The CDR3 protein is CASSLAPAGGIINEQFF. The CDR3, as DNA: TGCGCCAGCAGCTTGGCCCCAGCCGGGGGGATTATTAATGAGCAGTTCTTC.

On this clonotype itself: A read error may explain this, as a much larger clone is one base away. Here the CDR3 reads CASRWGYQETQYF. Here the CDR3 DNA reads TGTGCCAGCAGGTGGGGGTACCAAGAGACCCAGTACTTC. The chain employs TRBV2 and TRBJ2-5; D is perhaps TRBD1 or TRBD2 (5 bases each). The length of the CDR3 is 13 residues. Germline lookup yields CDR1 SNHLY and CDR2 FYNNEI. V lost 6 bases and J lost 0, with 8 bases in between.

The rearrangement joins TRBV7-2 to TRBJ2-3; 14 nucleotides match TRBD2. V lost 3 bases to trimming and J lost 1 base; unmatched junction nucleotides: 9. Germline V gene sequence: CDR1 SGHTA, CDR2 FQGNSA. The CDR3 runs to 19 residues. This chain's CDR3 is CASSFPPGLAGEGTDTQYF. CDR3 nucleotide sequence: TGTGCCAGCAGCTTTCCACCGGGACTAGCGGGAGAAGGCACAGATACGCAGTATTTT.

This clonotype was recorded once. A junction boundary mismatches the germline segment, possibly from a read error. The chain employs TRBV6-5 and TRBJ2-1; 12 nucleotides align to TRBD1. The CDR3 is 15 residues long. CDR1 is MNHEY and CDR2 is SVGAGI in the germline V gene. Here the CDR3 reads CAGSSGQGARNEQFF. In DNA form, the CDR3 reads TGTGCCGGCAGTTCGGGACAGGGGGCGAGGAATGAGCAGTTCTTC.

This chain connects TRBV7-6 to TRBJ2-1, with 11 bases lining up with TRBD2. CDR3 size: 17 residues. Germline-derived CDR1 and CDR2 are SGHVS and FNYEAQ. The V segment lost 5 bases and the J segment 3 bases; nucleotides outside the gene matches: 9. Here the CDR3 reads CASSPRFTSGGYNEQFF. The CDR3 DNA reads TGTGCCAGCAGCCCAAGATTCACTAGCGGGGGCTACAATGAGCAGTTCTTC. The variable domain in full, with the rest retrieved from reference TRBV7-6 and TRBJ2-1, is GAGVSQSPRYKVTKRGQDVALRCDPISGHVSLYWYRQALGQGPEFLTYFNYEAQQDKSGLPNDRFSAERPEGSISTLTIQRTEQRDSAMYRCASSPRFTSGGYNEQFFGPGTRLTVL.